Presented here are 14 T cell receptor beta chains from one specimen sequenced in a study of blood T cell repertoires in COVID-19. Sequencing used immunoSEQ multiplex PCR; TCRdb keeps in-frame clones, though not all of them. The table includes 300,000 to 500,000 clones, roughly 88% detected once. Material: PBMCs or T cells enriched from blood (not recorded which). The receptors were gathered from a woman in her 30s with acute COVID-19.

The chain has TRBV15 and TRBJ1-1; 7 nucleotides line up with TRBD1. CDR1 and CDR2 (germline): LNHNV, YYDKDF (reference sequence). This CDR3 is 15 amino acids long. V shed 1 base and J 7 bases; nucleotides not matched to a gene: 9. The CDR3 sequence: CATSRGGQATGEAFF. The CDR3 region has the DNA TGTGCCACCAGCAGAGGCGGACAGGCGACTGGTGAAGCTTTCTTT.

The chain is built from TRBV5-1 and TRBJ1-1; TRBD1 matches 7 bases. The germline CDR1 and CDR2 sequences are SGHRS and YFSETQ. After removal of 0 bases from V and 1 base from J, the junction contained 6 bases not matched to a gene. This CDR3 contains 16 residues. CDR3: CASSLVTGVANTEAFF. The CDR3 nucleotides are TGCGCCAGCAGCTTGGTAACAGGGGTAGCGAACACTGAAGCTTTCTTT. The full variable domain, in which reference TRBV5-1 and TRBJ1-1 provide the parts outside the CDR3, is KAGVTQTPRYLIKTRGQQVTLSCSPISGHRSVSWYQQTPGQGLQFLFEYFSETQRNKGNFPGRFSGRQFSNSRSEMNVSTLELGDSALYLCASSLVTGVANTEAFFGQGTRLTVV.

This chain connects TRBV7-8 to TRBJ2-3, with D unclear. Germline V gene lookup returns CDR1 SGHVS and CDR2 FQNEAQ. The V gene lost 5 bases and the J gene lost 0 bases, with 12 bases spanning the gap. This CDR3 contains 15 residues. The DNA of the CDR3 is TGTGCCAGCAGCCGCGGAGCGACTAGCACAGATACGCAGTATTTT. Translation gives CASSRGATSTDTQYF.

This clone was found once. The chain uses TRBV27 and TRBJ2-1; the D gene is possibly TRBD1 (5 bases). The CDR3 totals 14 residues. Trimming removed 5 bases at V and 3 bases at J, with 11 bases between. The germline CDR1 and CDR2 sequences are MNHEY and SMNVEV (reference sequence). The CDR3 protein is CASSIQDDYNEQFF. DNA of the CDR3: TGTGCCAGCAGTATACAGGACGACTACAATGAGCAGTTCTTC.

V and J are TRBV9 and TRBJ2-2; 8 bases match TRBD2. The CDR3 covers 17 residues. CDR1 and CDR2 from the germline V gene are SGDLS and YYNGEE. V was clipped by 2 bases and J by 6 bases; unmatched bases: 12. The CDR3 sequence is CASSVGLTSGPAGELFF. For the CDR3, the DNA is TGTGCCAGCAGCGTTGGGCTCACTAGCGGACCGGCCGGGGAGCTGTTTTTT.

The chain carries TRBV5-5 and TRBJ2-7; weak D call: TRBD2 (7 bases). Germline CDR1 and CDR2: SGHKS and YYEKEE (reference sequence). This CDR3 is 14 amino acids long. Trimming shortened V by 5 bases and J by 2 bases, and 14 bases separated the two germline ends. CDR3 amino acids: CASRMIGGAYEQYF. The CDR3 nucleotides read TGTGCCAGCAGGATGATAGGGGGGGCCTACGAGCAGTACTTC.

The V gene is TRBV9, the J gene TRBJ2-2, with 7 bases identical to TRBD2. Germline V gives CDR1 SGDLS, CDR2 YYNGEE. The CDR3 consists of 15 residues. J lost 3 bases, V lost 7 bases, and 9 bases had no gene match. The CDR3: CASGRLGRDTGELFF. The CDR3 DNA reads as TGTGCCAGCGGGAGGCTGGGGAGGGACACCGGGGAGCTGTTTTTT.

This chain uses TRBV5-4 with TRBJ1-1; D call uncertain. With 5 bases removed from V and 0 bases from J, the gap between germline ends came to 11 bases. CDR1 SGHNT and CDR2 YYREEE come from the germline V gene (reference sequence). The CDR3 runs 14 residues. In nucleotides, the CDR3 is TGTGCCAGCAGTGTGCCAGGCATGAACACTGAAGCTTTCTTT. Translating gives CASSVPGMNTEAFF.

V usage is TRBV24-1 and J usage is TRBJ2-1; maybe TRBD2 (7 bases). In germline, CDR1 is KGHDR, CDR2 SFDVKD. V dropped 10 bases and J dropped 2 bases, with 20 bases sitting between them. This CDR3 has 16 amino acids. CDR3 coding DNA: TGTGCCACTTCGACGGGTGAGGGGGGGCCCTACAATGAGCAGTTCTTC. Translated, it gives CATSTGEGGPYNEQFF.

As concerns this clone: The sample holds other DNA sequences that translate to the same CDR3. The chain recombines TRBV20-1 with TRBJ2-7; D call uncertain. Per the germline V gene, CDR1 is DFQATT and CDR2 is SNEGSKA (reference sequence). This CDR3 is 11 amino acids long. Trimming cost V 3 bases and J 2 bases, with 5 bases left between them. This chain's CDR3 is CSARATYEQYF. Written as DNA, the CDR3 is TGCAGTGCTAGGGCCACCTACGAGCAGTACTTC.

Here the CDR3 DNA reads TGTGCCACCAGTGATTTAGAAGGACAGGGTCCCACCGGGGAGCTGTTTTTT. Its translation is CATSDLEGQGPTGELFF. V gene TRBV24-1 combines with J gene TRBJ2-2; 8 bases match TRBD1. V lost 1 base and J lost 4; bases outside the gene matches: 7. This CDR3 is 17 amino acids long. The germline V gene has CDR1 KGHDR and CDR2 SFDVKD.

This clone has just one count. This chain uses TRBV10-3 with TRBJ1-5; tentatively, D is TRBD1 (6 bases). CDR3 size: 14 residues. Trimming took off 0 bases at V and 7 bases at J, with 10 bases between the two ends. Germline CDR1 reads ENHRY; CDR2 reads SYGVKD. As DNA, the CDR3 is TGTGCCATCAGTGAGTCAAAGGGGGAGCAGCCCCAGCATTTT. Its protein product is CAISESKGEQPQHF.

This chain uses TRBV6-4 with TRBJ2-2, with 7 bases fitting TRBD1. This CDR3 spans 16 amino acids. Unmatched junction bases numbered 9, after V lost 6 bases and J lost 2 bases. Germline-derived CDR1 and CDR2 are MRHNA and SNTAGT. CDR3 protein: CASRRLRTGNTGELFF. The CDR3 nucleotides read TGTGCCAGCAGGCGGCTAAGGACAGGAAACACCGGGGAGCTGTTTTTT.

V and J are TRBV30 and TRBJ1-4; 7 bases align to TRBD1. This CDR3 is 20 amino acids long. Trimming took 1 base from V and 0 from J; bases not matched to a gene: 17. Germline loops: CDR1 GTSNPN, CDR2 SVGIG (reference sequence). The CDR3 DNA sequence: TGTGCCTGGAGTGCGTTCTTAGAAGACAGGGAGCCTCCAACTAATGAAAAACTGTTTTTT. Its protein product is CAWSAFLEDREPPTNEKLFF.